This TCR beta chain originates from a study of blood T cells in healthy people across ages. Whole-study context: Capturing about one barcoded beta molecule per two T cells was achieved by template switching.

This clonotype has only a few counts. Using a J-beta primer mix together with a sample-barcoded 5' primer, a second PCR was run for roughly 7 to 11 cycles. Every sample returned 2.5 million or more CDR3-containing paired-end reads. TCRdb independently ran MiXCR on the 5' RACE reads; one entry per CDR3 protein. This sample yields some 670,000 distinct CDR3 sequences, of which roughly half are seen a single time; less than 15% belongs to the top ten. The germline V gene encodes CDR1 DFQATT and CDR2 SNEGSKA (reference sequence). The ends were cut back, 7 bases at V and 11 bases at J, with 17 bases in the middle. This CDR3 spans 11 amino acids. Total RNA, at least 5.5 micrograms per sample, came from PBMCs.

The chain links TRBV20-1 to TRBJ2-5, with D possibly being TRBD2 (6 bases). Sequences were obtained from blood. The TCR was taken from a woman older than 75 in good health. The CDR3 region is CSVPAGGEQYF. The CDR3 region has the DNA TGCAGTGTTCCAGCGGGCGGGGAGCAGTACTTC.